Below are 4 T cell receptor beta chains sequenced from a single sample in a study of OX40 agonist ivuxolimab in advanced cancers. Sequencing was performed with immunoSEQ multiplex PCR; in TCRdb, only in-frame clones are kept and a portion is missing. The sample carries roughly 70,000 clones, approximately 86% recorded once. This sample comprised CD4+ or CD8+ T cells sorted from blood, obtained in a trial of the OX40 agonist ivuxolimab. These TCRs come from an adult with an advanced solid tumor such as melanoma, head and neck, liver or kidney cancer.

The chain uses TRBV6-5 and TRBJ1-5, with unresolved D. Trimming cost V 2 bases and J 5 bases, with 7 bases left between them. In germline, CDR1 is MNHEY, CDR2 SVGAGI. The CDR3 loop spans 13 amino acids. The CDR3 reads CASSYRLDQPQHF. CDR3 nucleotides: TGTGCCAGCAGTTACCGCTTGGATCAGCCCCAGCATTTT.

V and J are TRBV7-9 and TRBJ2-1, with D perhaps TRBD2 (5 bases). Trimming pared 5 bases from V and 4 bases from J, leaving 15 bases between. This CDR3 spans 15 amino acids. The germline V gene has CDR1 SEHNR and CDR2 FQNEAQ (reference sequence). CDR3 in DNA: TGTGCCAGCAGCGCCCGATCAGGAGGTTACAATGAGCAGTTCTTC. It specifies CASSARSGGYNEQFF.

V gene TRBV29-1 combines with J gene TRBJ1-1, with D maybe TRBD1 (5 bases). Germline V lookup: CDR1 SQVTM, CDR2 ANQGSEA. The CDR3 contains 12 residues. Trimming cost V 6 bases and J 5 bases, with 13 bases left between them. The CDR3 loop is CSVVTDVTEAFF. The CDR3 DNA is TGCAGCGTGGTGACAGATGTAACTGAAGCTTTCTTT. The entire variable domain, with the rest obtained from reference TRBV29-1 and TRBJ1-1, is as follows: SAVISQKPSRDICQRGTSLTIQCQVDSQVTMMFWYRQQPGQSLTLIATANQGSEATYESGFVIDKFPISRPNLTFSTLTVSNMSPEDSSIYLCSVVTDVTEAFFGQGTRLTVV.

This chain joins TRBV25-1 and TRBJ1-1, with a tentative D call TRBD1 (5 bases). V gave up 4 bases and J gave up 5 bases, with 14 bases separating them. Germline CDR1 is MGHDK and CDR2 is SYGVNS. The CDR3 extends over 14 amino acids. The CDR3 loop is CASSGGKGGTEAFF. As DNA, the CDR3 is TGTGCCAGCAGTGGGGGGAAGGGCGGGACTGAAGCTTTCTTT.